What follows are 9 T cell receptor beta chains derived from one specimen sequenced in a study of T-cell memory formation after mild COVID-19. TCRdb recomputed calls from the 5' RACE reads with MiXCR, one row per CDR3 protein. Counted here are about 290,000 distinct CDR3 sequences, approximately 15% occurring once; the ten biggest clones make up about a fifth. Sequenced material: PBMCs or a T cell subset sorted from them (not recorded which). The receptors were gathered from a man younger than 30 who had mild COVID-19 (a few samples of this study predate the infection). Cell type and time point are not known.

The chain employs TRBV27 and TRBJ1-2; TRBD1 agrees at 7 bases. CDR1 and CDR2 from the germline V gene are MNHEY and SMNVEV (reference sequence). This CDR3 contains 15 residues. J was trimmed by 7 bases and V by 5 bases; bases with no gene match: 13. In DNA, the CDR3 is TGTGCCAGCAGTCCGAGACAGGGCACCCCCTCTGGCTACACCTTC. This gives the protein CASSPRQGTPSGYTF.

This clonotype has only a few counts. The DNA for the CDR3 is TGTGCCAGCAGGGGGGTGGGGGCAGATACGCAGTATTTT. Translating it yields CASRGVGADTQYF. V gene TRBV5-6 combines with J gene TRBJ2-3; TRBD1 or TRBD2 may be the D gene (5 bases each). The germline gives CDR1 SGHDT, CDR2 YYEEEE. Trimming pared 5 bases from V and 4 bases from J, leaving 11 bases between. This CDR3 is built from 13 residues.

At least ten counts were recorded for this clonotype. CDR3 region: CASSFNNRVDEKLFF. CDR3 in DNA: TGTGCCAGCAGCTTTAATAACAGGGTGGATGAAAAACTGTTTTTT. The chain uses TRBV11-2 and TRBJ1-4; perhaps TRBD1 as D (6 bases). CDR1 and CDR2 from the germline V gene are SGHAT and FQNNGV. The CDR3 runs to 15 residues. Between the trimmed V and J ends, which lost 3 bases and 6 bases, there was a span of 14 bases.

This clonotype occurred many times. V usage is TRBV2 and J usage is TRBJ1-1; tentative D call: TRBD1 (5 bases). Germline V gene sequence: CDR1 SNHLY, CDR2 FYNNEI. The V end lost 5 bases, the J end lost 3 bases, and 16 bases lay between the germline ends. The CDR3 is made up of 15 amino acids. The DNA for the CDR3 is TGTGCCAGCAGTTCCGGGACCGCCCCGGACACTGAAGCTTTCTTT. It is translated as CASSSGTAPDTEAFF. The full variable domain, in which reference TRBV2 and TRBJ1-1 provide the parts outside the CDR3, is EPEVTQTPSHQVTQMGQEVILRCVPISNHLYFYWYRQILGQKVEFLVSFYNNEISEKSEIFDDQFSVERPDGSNFTLKIRSTKLEDSAMYFCASSSGTAPDTEAFFGQGTRLTVV.

The V call is TRBV4-1, the J call TRBJ2-2, with a tentative D call TRBD1 (6 bases). In germline, CDR1 is MGHRA, CDR2 YSYEKL. The CDR3 is 15 amino acids. V was pared by 3 bases and J by 6 bases, with 14 bases between. This CDR3 is CASSHRRGQAGELFF. For the CDR3, the DNA is TGCGCCAGCAGCCACCGCCGGGGACAAGCCGGGGAGCTGTTTTTT.

The sample holds a few counts of this clonotype. The CDR3 sequence: CASSDFRGGKVPTETQYF. The CDR3 bases are TGTGCCAGCAGTGATTTTCGGGGGGGCAAGGTCCCAACAGAGACCCAGTACTTC. The chain is built from TRBV2 and TRBJ2-5; 8 bases line up with TRBD2. The CDR3 sequence is 18 residues long. The germline V gene has CDR1 SNHLY and CDR2 FYNNEI. V lost 3 bases to trimming and J lost 4 bases; unmatched junction nucleotides: 16.

This clonotype was detected a few times. The chain is built from TRBV6-5 and TRBJ1-2; 10 bases agree with TRBD1. The CDR3 covers 14 residues. V lost 2 bases and J lost 7; bases outside the gene matches: 4. CDR1 and CDR2 from the germline V gene are MNHEY and SVGAGI. The CDR3 coding sequence is TGTGCCAGCAGTTACCGACAGGGGGCGGTTGGCTACACCTTC. Amino acid sequence: CASSYRQGAVGYTF.

This clonotype was recorded a few times. The chain couples TRBV6-5 to TRBJ2-3; TRBD2 agrees at 8 bases. CDR3 length: 14 residues. V trimming: 8 bases; J trimming: 2 bases; junction bases outside the gene matches: 6. Germline CDR1 MNHEY, CDR2 SVGAGI. The CDR3 protein is CASGNGGVTDTQYF. DNA of the CDR3: TGTGCCAGCGGGAACGGGGGGGTCACAGATACGCAGTATTTT.

The chain is built from TRBV6-5 and TRBJ1-2; 9 bases match TRBD1. Trimming cost V 7 bases and J 6 bases; bases outside gene matches: 12. Germline CDR1 reads MNHEY; CDR2 reads SVGAGI. The CDR3 is 15 residues long. The CDR3 region is CASMRRTGVYHGYTF. The CDR3 nucleotides are TGTGCCAGCATGAGGCGGACAGGGGTGTACCATGGCTACACCTTC.